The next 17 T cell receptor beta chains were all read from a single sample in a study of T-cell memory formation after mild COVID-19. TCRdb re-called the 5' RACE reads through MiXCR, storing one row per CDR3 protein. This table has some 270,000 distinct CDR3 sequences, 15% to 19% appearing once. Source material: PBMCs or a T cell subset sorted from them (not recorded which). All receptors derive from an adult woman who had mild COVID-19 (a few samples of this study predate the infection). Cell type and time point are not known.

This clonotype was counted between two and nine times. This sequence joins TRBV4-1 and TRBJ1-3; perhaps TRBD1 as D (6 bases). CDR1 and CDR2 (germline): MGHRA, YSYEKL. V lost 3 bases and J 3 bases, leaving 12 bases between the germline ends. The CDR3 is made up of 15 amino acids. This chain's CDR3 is CASSQGGRSGNTIYF. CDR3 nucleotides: TGCGCCAGCAGCCAGGGGGGGCGAAGTGGAAACACCATATATTTT.

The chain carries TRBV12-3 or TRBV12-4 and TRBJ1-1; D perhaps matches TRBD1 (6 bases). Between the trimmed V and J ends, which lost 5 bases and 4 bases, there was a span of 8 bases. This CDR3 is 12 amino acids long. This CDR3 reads CASSVQGTEAFF. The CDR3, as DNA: TGTGCCAGCAGTGTACAGGGCACTGAAGCTTTCTTT.

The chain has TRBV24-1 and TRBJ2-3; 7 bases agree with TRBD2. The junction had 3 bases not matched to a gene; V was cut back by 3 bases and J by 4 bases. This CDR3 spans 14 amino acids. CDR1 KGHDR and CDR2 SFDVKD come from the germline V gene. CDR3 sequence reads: CATSDPGGADTQYF. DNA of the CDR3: TGTGCCACCAGTGATCCGGGGGGAGCAGATACGCAGTATTTT.

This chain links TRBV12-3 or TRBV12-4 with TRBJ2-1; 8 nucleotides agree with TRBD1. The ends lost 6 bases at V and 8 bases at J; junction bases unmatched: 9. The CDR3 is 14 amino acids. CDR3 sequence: CASSFPRGRDEQFF. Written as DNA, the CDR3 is TGTGCCAGCAGCTTCCCCAGGGGGCGGGATGAGCAGTTCTTC.

The CDR3 spells CSVATGTQYF. The CDR3 DNA sequence: TGCAGCGTTGCGACAGGCACCCAGTACTTC. V gene TRBV29-1 combines with J gene TRBJ2-5; D possibly corresponds to TRBD1 (6 bases). The CDR3 contains 10 residues. Germline CDR1 reads SQVTM; CDR2 reads ANQGSEA. The V gene lost 4 bases and the J gene lost 8 bases, with 8 bases spanning the gap. The full variable domain, completed using reference TRBV29-1 and TRBJ2-5, is SAVISQKPSRDICQRGTSLTIQCQVDSQVTMMFWYRQQPGQSLTLIATANQGSEATYESGFVIDKFPISRPNLTFSTLTVSNMSPEDSSIYLCSVATGTQYFGPGTRLLVL.

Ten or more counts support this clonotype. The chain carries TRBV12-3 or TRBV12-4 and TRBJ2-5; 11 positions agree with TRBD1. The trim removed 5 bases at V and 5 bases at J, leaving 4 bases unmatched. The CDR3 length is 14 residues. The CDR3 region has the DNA TGTGCCAGCAGTCGGACAGGGGGCGAGGAGACCCAGTACTTC. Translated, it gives CASSRTGGEETQYF.

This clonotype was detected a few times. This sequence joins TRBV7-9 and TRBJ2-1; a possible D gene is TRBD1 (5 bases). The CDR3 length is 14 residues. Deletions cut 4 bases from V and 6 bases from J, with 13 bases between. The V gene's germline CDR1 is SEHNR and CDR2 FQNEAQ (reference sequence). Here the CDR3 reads CASSSNDRPNEQFF. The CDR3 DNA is TGTGCCAGCAGCTCCAATGACAGACCCAATGAGCAGTTCTTC.

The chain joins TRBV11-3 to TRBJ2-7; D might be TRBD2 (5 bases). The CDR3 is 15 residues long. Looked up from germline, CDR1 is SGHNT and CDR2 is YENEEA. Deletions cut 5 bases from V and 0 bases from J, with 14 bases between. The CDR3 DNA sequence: TGTGCCAGCAGCCTCCAGGTTGGGAGCTCCTACGAGCAGTACTTC. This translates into CASSLQVGSSYEQYF. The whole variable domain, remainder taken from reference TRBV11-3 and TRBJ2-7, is EAGVVQSPRYKIIEKKQPVAFWCNPISGHNTLYWYLQNLGQGPELLIRYENEEAVDDSQLPKDRFSAERLKGVDSTLKIQPAELGDSAVYLCASSLQVGSSYEQYFGPGTRLTVT.

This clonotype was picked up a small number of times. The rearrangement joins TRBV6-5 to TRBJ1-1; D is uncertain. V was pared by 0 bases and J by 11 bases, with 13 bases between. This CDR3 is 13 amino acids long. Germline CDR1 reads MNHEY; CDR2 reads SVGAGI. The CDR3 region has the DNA TGTGCCAGCAGTTACTCGGTAGCCGAAGCGGCTTTCTTT. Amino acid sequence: CASSYSVAEAAFF.

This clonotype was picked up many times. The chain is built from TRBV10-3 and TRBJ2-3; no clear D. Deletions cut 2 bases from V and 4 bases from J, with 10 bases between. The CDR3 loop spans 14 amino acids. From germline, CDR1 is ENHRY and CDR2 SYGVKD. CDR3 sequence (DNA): TGTGCCATCAGTGAGAGGGCTATCGCAGATACGCAGTATTTT. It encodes CAISERAIADTQYF.

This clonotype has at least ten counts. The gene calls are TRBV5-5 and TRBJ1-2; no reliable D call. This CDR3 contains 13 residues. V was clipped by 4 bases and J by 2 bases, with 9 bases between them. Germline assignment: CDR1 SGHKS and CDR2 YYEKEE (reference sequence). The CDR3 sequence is CASSRRGNYGYTF. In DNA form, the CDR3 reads TGTGCCAGCAGCCGGAGAGGGAACTATGGCTACACCTTC. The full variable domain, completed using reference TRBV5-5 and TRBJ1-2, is DAGVTQSPTHLIKTRGQQVTLRCSPISGHKSVSWYQQVLGQGPQFIFQYYEKEERGRGNFPDRFSARQFPNYSSELNVNALLLGDSALYLCASSRRGNYGYTFGSGTRLTVV.

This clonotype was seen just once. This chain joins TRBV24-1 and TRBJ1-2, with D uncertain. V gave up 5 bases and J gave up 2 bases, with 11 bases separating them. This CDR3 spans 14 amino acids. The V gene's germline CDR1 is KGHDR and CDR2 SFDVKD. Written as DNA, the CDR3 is TGTGCCACCAGTGGTGGGTCCTCCAACTATGGCTACACCTTC. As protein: CATSGGSSNYGYTF.

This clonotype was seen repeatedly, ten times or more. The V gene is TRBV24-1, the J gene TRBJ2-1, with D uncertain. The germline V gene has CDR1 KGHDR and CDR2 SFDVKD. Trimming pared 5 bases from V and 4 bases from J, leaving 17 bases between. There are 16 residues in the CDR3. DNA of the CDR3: TGTGCCACCAGTGCAACCGGCCCCACCCCTTACAATGAGCAGTTCTTC. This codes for CATSATGPTPYNEQFF.

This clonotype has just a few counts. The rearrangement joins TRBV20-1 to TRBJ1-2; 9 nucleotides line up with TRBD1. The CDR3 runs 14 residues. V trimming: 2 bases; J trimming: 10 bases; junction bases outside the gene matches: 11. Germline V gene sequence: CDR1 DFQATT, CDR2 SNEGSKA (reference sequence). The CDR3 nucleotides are TGCAGTGCTAGACCCAACAGGGGGCCCAACGACTACACCTTC. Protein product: CSARPNRGPNDYTF.

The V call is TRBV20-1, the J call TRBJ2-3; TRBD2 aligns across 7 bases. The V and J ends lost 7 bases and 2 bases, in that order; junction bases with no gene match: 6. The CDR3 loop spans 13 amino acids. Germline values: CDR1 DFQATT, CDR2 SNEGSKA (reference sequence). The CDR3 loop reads CSVGGRDTDTQYF. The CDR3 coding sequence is TGCAGTGTAGGTGGGAGGGACACAGATACGCAGTATTTT.

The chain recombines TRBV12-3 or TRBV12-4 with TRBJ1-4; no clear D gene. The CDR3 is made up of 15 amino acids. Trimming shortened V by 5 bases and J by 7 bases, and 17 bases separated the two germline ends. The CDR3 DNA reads TGTGCCAGCAGTCCTCCGGGAGGCGGGAGTGAAAAACTGTTTTTT. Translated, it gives CASSPPGGGSEKLFF.

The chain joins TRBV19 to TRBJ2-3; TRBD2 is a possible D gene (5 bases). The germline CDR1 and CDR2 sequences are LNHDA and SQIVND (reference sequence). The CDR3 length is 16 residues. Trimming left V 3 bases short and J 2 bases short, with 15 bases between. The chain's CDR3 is CASSMGAAVITDTQYF. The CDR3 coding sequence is TGTGCCAGTAGTATGGGAGCGGCGGTAATCACAGATACGCAGTATTTT.